This is a list of T cell receptor beta chains from one sample in a study of vaccination and CD4 T cells after COVID-19. Using its own MiXCR run on the PCR reads, TCRdb lists one record per CDR3 protein. The sample has about 21,000 distinct CDR3 sequences; 42% are singletons. Which antigens these TCRs recognize remains unknown. The source was CD4+ T cells from blood, cultured in vitro, collected about 7 months after SARS-CoV-2 vaccination. Receptor source: a human donor who had recovered from COVID-19. Both conserved end residues are part of each CDR3. Fields, in order: V gene, D gene, J gene, clone size, CDR3 DNA, CDR3 protein. The D gene is left open where the match is weak. Size is omitted from some rows. Given values are once, few, many or a class for expanded clones.

V gene: TRBV19
D gene: .
J gene: TRBJ2-7
clone size: .
CDR3 DNA: TGTGCCAGTAGTTGGACGGGAGCGACCTACGAGCAGTACTTC
CDR3 protein: CASSWTGATYEQYF

V gene: TRBV4-3
D gene: .
J gene: TRBJ1-2
clone size: .
CDR3 DNA: TGCGCCAGCAGCCAAGCGGCGATTGGCGACTATGGCTACACCTTC
CDR3 protein: CASSQAAIGDYGYTF

V gene: TRBV18
D gene: .
J gene: TRBJ1-2
clone size: .
CDR3 DNA: TGTGCCAGCTCACCAGGAAGGGACGGCTATGGCTACACCTTC
CDR3 protein: CASSPGRDGYGYTF

V gene: TRBV7-2
D gene: .
J gene: TRBJ2-7
clone size: .
CDR3 DNA: TGTGCCAGCAGCTTACAGGGTGGCGGCTACGAGCAGTACTTC
CDR3 protein: CASSLQGGGYEQYF

V gene: TRBV7-9
D gene: .
J gene: TRBJ2-7
clone size: .
CDR3 DNA: TGTGCCAGCAGCTTATTGGGAGCATCGGGCGGATACGAGCAGTACTTC
CDR3 protein: CASSLLGASGGYEQYF

V gene: TRBV19
D gene: TRBD1
J gene: TRBJ2-7
clone size: .
CDR3 DNA: TGTGCCAGTAGCGGACGACAGGGAAGCTCCTACGAGCAGTACTTC
CDR3 protein: CASSGRQGSSYEQYF

V gene: TRBV20-1
D gene: .
J gene: TRBJ1-1
clone size: .
CDR3 DNA: TGCAGTGCTAGACACGATGAAGCTTTCTTT
CDR3 protein: CSARHDEAFF

V gene: TRBV5-4
D gene: TRBD1
J gene: TRBJ2-1
clone size: .
CDR3 DNA: TGTGCCAGCAGCCGATCAGGGGGCGAGCAGTTCTTC
CDR3 protein: CASSRSGGEQFF

V gene: TRBV7-3
D gene: TRBD2
J gene: TRBJ2-1
clone size: few
CDR3 DNA: TGTGCCAGCAGCTTATTGGGGGAGGGCAACAATGAGCAGTTCTTC
CDR3 protein: CASSLLGEGNNEQFF

V gene: TRBV7-2
D gene: .
J gene: TRBJ2-5
clone size: .
CDR3 DNA: TGTGCCAGCAGCTTGGGGCAAGAAGAGACCCAGTACTTC
CDR3 protein: CASSLGQEETQYF

V gene: TRBV7-9
D gene: .
J gene: TRBJ2-5
clone size: few
CDR3 DNA: TGTGCCAGCAGCTTAGTTTCTGCCAGCGGAGAGACCCAGTACTTC
CDR3 protein: CASSLVSASGETQYF

V gene: TRBV15
D gene: TRBD1
J gene: TRBJ1-2
clone size: few
CDR3 DNA: TGTGCCACCAGCAGAGTATCGACAGGGAAGAAGGATGGCTACACCTTC
CDR3 protein: CATSRVSTGKKDGYTF

V gene: TRBV7-3
D gene: .
J gene: TRBJ2-1
clone size: .
CDR3 DNA: TGTGCCAGCAGCTCCCCCGGCGGCTCCTACAATGAGCAGTTCTTC
CDR3 protein: CASSSPGGSYNEQFF

V gene: TRBV18
D gene: .
J gene: TRBJ2-5
clone size: .
CDR3 DNA: TGTGCCAGCTCACCGGGTCGTACTGCAGAGACCCAGTACTTC
CDR3 protein: CASSPGRTAETQYF

V gene: TRBV28
D gene: TRBD1
J gene: TRBJ2-5
clone size: .
CDR3 DNA: TGTGCCAGCAGTAGGACAGGGGGCGGTGAGACCCAGTACTTC
CDR3 protein: CASSRTGGGETQYF

V gene: TRBV20-1
D gene: TRBD2
J gene: TRBJ2-5
clone size: few
CDR3 DNA: TGCAGTGCCCAGGGTAGCGGGATCGAGACCCAGTACTTC
CDR3 protein: CSAQGSGIETQYF

V gene: TRBV5-1
D gene: .
J gene: TRBJ1-5
clone size: .
CDR3 DNA: TGCGCCAGCAGCTGGGACGGGATCAATCAGCCCCAGCATTTT
CDR3 protein: CASSWDGINQPQHF

V gene: TRBV24-1
D gene: .
J gene: TRBJ2-7
clone size: .
CDR3 DNA: TGTGCCACCAGTGTTGGCTACGAGCAGTACTTC
CDR3 protein: CATSVGYEQYF

V gene: TRBV28
D gene: TRBD1
J gene: TRBJ1-6
clone size: .
CDR3 DNA: TGTGCCAGCAGTGGACCGACAGGGAGCCTTTCGAATTCACCCCTCCACTTT
CDR3 protein: CASSGPTGSLSNSPLHF

V gene: TRBV27
D gene: TRBD2
J gene: TRBJ2-3
clone size: .
CDR3 DNA: TGTGCCAGCGGTAAACTAGCGGGGGCAAGCACAGATACGCAGTATTTT
CDR3 protein: CASGKLAGASTDTQYF

V gene: TRBV6-4
D gene: TRBD2
J gene: TRBJ2-1
clone size: .
CDR3 DNA: TGTGCCAGCAGTGACGGGTTAGCGGGCTCCAATGAGCAGTTCTTC
CDR3 protein: CASSDGLAGSNEQFF

V gene: TRBV20-1
D gene: .
J gene: TRBJ1-1
clone size: few
CDR3 DNA: TGCAGTGCTAACGGACACCTCACTGAAGCTTTCTTT
CDR3 protein: CSANGHLTEAFF

V gene: TRBV20-1
D gene: TRBD1
J gene: TRBJ1-1
clone size: .
CDR3 DNA: TGCAGTGCTAGGAGGGGGCTTGGGAACACTGAAGCTTTCTTT
CDR3 protein: CSARRGLGNTEAFF

V gene: TRBV29-1
D gene: TRBD2
J gene: TRBJ2-7
clone size: .
CDR3 DNA: TGCAGCATTAGCGGGGGCCTGTTCTACGAGCAGTACTTC
CDR3 protein: CSISGGLFYEQYF

V gene: TRBV7-9
D gene: .
J gene: TRBJ2-5
clone size: few
CDR3 DNA: TGTGCCAGCAGCCCCTTTGCCGCCCCAGAGACCCAGTACTTC
CDR3 protein: CASSPFAAPETQYF

V gene: TRBV20-1
D gene: TRBD1
J gene: TRBJ1-5
clone size: .
CDR3 DNA: TGCAGTGCTAGAGATCGGGACAGGGGGTGGGTAGCCGGCAATCAGCCCCAGCATTTT
CDR3 protein: CSARDRDRGWVAGNQPQHF

V gene: TRBV20-1
D gene: .
J gene: TRBJ1-3
clone size: .
CDR3 DNA: TGCAGTGCTACCGACGGGGGACCTGGAAACACCATATATTTT
CDR3 protein: CSATDGGPGNTIYF

V gene: TRBV28
D gene: .
J gene: TRBJ1-5
clone size: .
CDR3 DNA: TGTGCCAGCAGGAATAGTAGAGGGGTCAATCAGCCCCAGCATTTT
CDR3 protein: CASRNSRGVNQPQHF

V gene: TRBV7-9
D gene: .
J gene: TRBJ2-1
clone size: .
CDR3 DNA: TGTGCCAGCAGCTTAGCATCGGGTTTTGGTCCCTACAATGAGCAGTTCTTC
CDR3 protein: CASSLASGFGPYNEQFF

V gene: TRBV18
D gene: .
J gene: TRBJ1-2
clone size: once
CDR3 DNA: TGTGCCGGGTCAAAGGCTAACTATGGCTACACCTTC
CDR3 protein: CAGSKANYGYTF

V gene: TRBV20-1
D gene: TRBD2
J gene: TRBJ2-7
clone size: .
CDR3 DNA: TGCAGTGCCCAGGGACTAGCGGGAACCTACGAGCAGTACTTC
CDR3 protein: CSAQGLAGTYEQYF

V gene: TRBV6-1
D gene: TRBD1
J gene: TRBJ1-2
clone size: few
CDR3 DNA: TGTGCCAGCAGTCGCGCCGGGACAGGGAATGGCTACACCTTC
CDR3 protein: CASSRAGTGNGYTF

V gene: TRBV5-1
D gene: .
J gene: TRBJ1-6
clone size: .
CDR3 DNA: TGCGCCAGCAGCGGCGGGACACTCCTTTCGACACCCCTCCACTTT
CDR3 protein: CASSGGTLLSTPLHF

V gene: TRBV7-2
D gene: .
J gene: TRBJ2-7
clone size: .
CDR3 DNA: TGTGCCAGCAGCTTCACTCAGGGGTCCTACGAGCAGTACTTC
CDR3 protein: CASSFTQGSYEQYF

V gene: TRBV7-9
D gene: .
J gene: TRBJ1-2
clone size: few
CDR3 DNA: TGTGCCAGCAGCTTCCAGGGAGGATACTATGGCTACACCTTC
CDR3 protein: CASSFQGGYYGYTF

V gene: TRBV6-1
D gene: .
J gene: TRBJ2-1
clone size: few
CDR3 DNA: TGTGCCAGCAGTGGGTATGGGCCCACCAATGAGCAGTTCTTC
CDR3 protein: CASSGYGPTNEQFF

V gene: TRBV7-2
D gene: .
J gene: TRBJ2-7
clone size: .
CDR3 DNA: TGTGCCAGCAGCTTAGCGACAAATACCCCCTACGAGCAGTACTTC
CDR3 protein: CASSLATNTPYEQYF

V gene: TRBV20-1
D gene: TRBD1
J gene: TRBJ2-7
clone size: .
CDR3 DNA: TGCAGTGCTAGAGATTTCGGGACAGGGGGTGACGAGCAGTACTTC
CDR3 protein: CSARDFGTGGDEQYF

V gene: TRBV27
D gene: .
J gene: TRBJ2-7
clone size: .
CDR3 DNA: TGTGCCAGCAGTGGCGCCTACGACCCCTACGAGCAGTACTTC
CDR3 protein: CASSGAYDPYEQYF

V gene: TRBV20-1
D gene: TRBD1
J gene: TRBJ1-5
clone size: few
CDR3 DNA: TGCAGTGCTAGAGGAGGGACAGGGGATGGGAGCAATCAGCCCCAGCATTTT
CDR3 protein: CSARGGTGDGSNQPQHF

V gene: TRBV7-9
D gene: TRBD1
J gene: TRBJ1-2
clone size: few
CDR3 DNA: TGTGCCAGCAGCGGTTATCCGGGACAGATGAACTATGGCTACACCTTC
CDR3 protein: CASSGYPGQMNYGYTF

V gene: TRBV7-9
D gene: TRBD2
J gene: TRBJ2-3
clone size: .
CDR3 DNA: TGTGCCAGCAGCCAAGAGCGGGGATGGACGCAGTATTTT
CDR3 protein: CASSQERGWTQYF

V gene: TRBV28
D gene: .
J gene: TRBJ1-5
clone size: .
CDR3 DNA: TGTGCCAGCAGTTTATCGCTAGGGAGCAATCAGCCCCAGCATTTT
CDR3 protein: CASSLSLGSNQPQHF

V gene: TRBV28
D gene: .
J gene: TRBJ1-5
clone size: .
CDR3 DNA: TGTGCCAGCAGTTTCCTGAAGGGAGGCAATCAGCCCCAGCATTTT
CDR3 protein: CASSFLKGGNQPQHF

V gene: TRBV4-3
D gene: .
J gene: TRBJ2-1
clone size: .
CDR3 DNA: TGCGCCAGCAGCCAATTTTTAGGGACTGATATGTTCTTC
CDR3 protein: CASSQFLGTDMFF

V gene: TRBV6-1
D gene: .
J gene: TRBJ1-6
clone size: .
CDR3 DNA: TGTGCCAGCCAGGCAGACTCTTCACCCCTCCACTTT
CDR3 protein: CASQADSSPLHF

V gene: TRBV27
D gene: .
J gene: TRBJ1-5
clone size: .
CDR3 DNA: TGTGCCAGCAGTCGAAATCACTTAGATCAGCCCCAGCATTTT
CDR3 protein: CASSRNHLDQPQHF

V gene: TRBV20-1
D gene: TRBD2
J gene: TRBJ2-7
clone size: .
CDR3 DNA: TGCAGAGTGACCGGGACTAGCGGGAGTCATGAGTACTTC
CDR3 protein: CRVTGTSGSHEYF

V gene: TRBV20-1
D gene: .
J gene: TRBJ2-1
clone size: few
CDR3 DNA: TGCAGTGCTAGAGACCCCCTAACGGGAGTTGGCGATGAGCAGTTCTTC
CDR3 protein: CSARDPLTGVGDEQFF

V gene: TRBV20-1
D gene: .
J gene: TRBJ1-5
clone size: medium-sized
CDR3 DNA: TGCAGTGCCAACACCGCAGGGGCGCAGCCCCAGCATTTT
CDR3 protein: CSANTAGAQPQHF

V gene: TRBV5-4
D gene: TRBD2
J gene: TRBJ2-7
clone size: .
CDR3 DNA: TGTGCCAGCAGCAAGGGACTAGGGCTCTACGAGCAGTACTTC
CDR3 protein: CASSKGLGLYEQYF

V gene: TRBV20-1
D gene: .
J gene: TRBJ2-3
clone size: .
CDR3 DNA: TGCAGTGAAGGCGGGGCCACAGATACGCAGTATTTT
CDR3 protein: CSEGGATDTQYF

V gene: TRBV7-3
D gene: TRBD2
J gene: TRBJ2-3
clone size: .
CDR3 DNA: TGTGCCAGCAGCTTAACAGCGGGAGAGACGCAGTATTTT
CDR3 protein: CASSLTAGETQYF